The sequence of this T cell receptor beta chain was determined in a study of blood T cell repertoires in COVID-19. Across the whole study: Spain, Italy and the United States supplied samples that represented acute and convalescent COVID-19.

As handled by the study authors: Reference gene primer amplification in the assay estimated nucleated cell counts. The protocol was immunoSEQ multiplex PCR, while the TCRdb copy is restricted to in-frame clones and leaves out a portion. That table is the source of V, J and clone size, and D and trimming were worked out from the DNA. This sample has under 400,000 clones, with about 90% found just once. The CDR3 extends over 13 amino acids. V lost 2 bases and J lost 5, with 7 bases in between. The germline V gene encodes CDR1 ENHRY and CDR2 SYGVKD. Followed longitudinally, the Seattle patients had been enrolled during active infection. This clone was counted a few times.

Sequenced sample: peripheral blood. The TCR was taken from a woman aged 30 to 39 with COVID-19, enrolled during active disease. The V gene is TRBV10-3, the J gene TRBJ1-5, with TRBD1 as a possible D gene (5 bases). CDR3 DNA sequence: TGTGCCATCAGTGAGGACAGTTATCAGCCCCAGCATTTT. Translating it yields CAISEDSYQPQHF.